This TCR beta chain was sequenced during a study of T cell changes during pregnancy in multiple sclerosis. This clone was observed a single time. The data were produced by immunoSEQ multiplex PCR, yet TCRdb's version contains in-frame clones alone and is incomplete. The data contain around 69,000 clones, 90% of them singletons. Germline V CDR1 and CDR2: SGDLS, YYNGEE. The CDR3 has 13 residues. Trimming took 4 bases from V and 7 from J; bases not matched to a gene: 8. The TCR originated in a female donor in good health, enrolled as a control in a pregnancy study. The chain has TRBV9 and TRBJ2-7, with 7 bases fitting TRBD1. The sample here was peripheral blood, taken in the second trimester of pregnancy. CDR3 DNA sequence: TGTGCCAGCAGCCCGGGGACAGCCCGGGAGCAGTACTTC. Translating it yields CASSPGTAREQYF.